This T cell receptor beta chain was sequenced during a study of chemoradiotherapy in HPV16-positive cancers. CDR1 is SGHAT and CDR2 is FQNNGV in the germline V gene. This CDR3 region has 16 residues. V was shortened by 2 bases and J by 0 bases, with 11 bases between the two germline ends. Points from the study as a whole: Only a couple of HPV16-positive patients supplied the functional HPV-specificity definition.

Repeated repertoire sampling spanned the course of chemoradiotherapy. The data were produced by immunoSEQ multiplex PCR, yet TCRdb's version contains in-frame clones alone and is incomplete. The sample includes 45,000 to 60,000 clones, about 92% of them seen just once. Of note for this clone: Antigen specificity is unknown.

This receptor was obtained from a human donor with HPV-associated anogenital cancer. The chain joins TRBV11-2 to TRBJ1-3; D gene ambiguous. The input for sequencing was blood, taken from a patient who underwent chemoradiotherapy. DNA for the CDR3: TGTGCCAGCAGCTTAAGCGGAGGGTCCTCTGGAAACACCATATATTTT. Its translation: CASSLSGGSSGNTIYF.